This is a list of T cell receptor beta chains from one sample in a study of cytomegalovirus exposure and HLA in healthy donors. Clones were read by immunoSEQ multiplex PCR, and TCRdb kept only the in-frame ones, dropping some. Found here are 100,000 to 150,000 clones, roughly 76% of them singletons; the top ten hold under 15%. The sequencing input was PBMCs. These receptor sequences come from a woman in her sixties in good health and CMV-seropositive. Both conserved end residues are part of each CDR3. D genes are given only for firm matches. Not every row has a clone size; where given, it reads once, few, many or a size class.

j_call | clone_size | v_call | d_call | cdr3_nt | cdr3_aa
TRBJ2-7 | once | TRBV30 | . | TGTGCCTGGACAGGTTCAATTTCCTACGAGCAGTACTTC | CAWTGSISYEQYF
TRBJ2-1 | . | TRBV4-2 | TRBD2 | TGTGCCAGCAGCCGACTAGCAGTTGAGCAGTTCTTC | CASSRLAVEQFF
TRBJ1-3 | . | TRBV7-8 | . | TGTGCCAGCAGCTTAGAGTACGGGGCTGGAAACACCATATATTTT | CASSLEYGAGNTIYF
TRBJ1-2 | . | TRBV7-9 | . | TGTGCCAGCAGCCCCTTGCCTTTCGGGGTGTACAGGGACTATGGCTACACCTTC | CASSPLPFGVYRDYGYTF
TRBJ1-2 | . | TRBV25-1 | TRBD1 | TGTGCCAGCAGTGGACTTGGGACAGGAGCTAACTATGGCTACACCTTC | CASSGLGTGANYGYTF
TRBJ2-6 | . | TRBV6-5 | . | TGTGCCTCCCTTCGCCAGGGCTCTGGGGCCAACGTCCTGACTTTC | CASLRQGSGANVLTF
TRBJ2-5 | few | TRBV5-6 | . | TGTGCCAGCAGCTTTGAGGAGACCCAGTACTTC | CASSFEETQYF
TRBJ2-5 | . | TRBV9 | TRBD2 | TGTGCCAGCAGCCAGGGGACTAGCGGGGGCGGGGAGACCCAGTACTTC | CASSQGTSGGGETQYF
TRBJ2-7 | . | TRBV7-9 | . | TGTGCCAGCAGCTTAGTTGTGTCTAGCTCCTACGAGCAGTACTTC | CASSLVVSSSYEQYF
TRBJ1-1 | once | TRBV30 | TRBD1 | TGTGCCTTTAAAAACACAGGGGGCACTGAAGCTTTCTTT | CAFKNTGGTEAFF
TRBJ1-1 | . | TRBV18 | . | TGTGCCAGCTCACCCAGGGTGGGAACTGAAGCTTTCTTT | CASSPRVGTEAFF
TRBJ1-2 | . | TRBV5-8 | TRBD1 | TGTGCCAGCAGCGCCGGGACAGGGGGCAATGGCTACACCTTC | CASSAGTGGNGYTF
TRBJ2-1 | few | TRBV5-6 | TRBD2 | TGTGCCAGCAGCTTGTGGGGGAGCGGGGGTAATGAGCAGTTCTTC | CASSLWGSGGNEQFF
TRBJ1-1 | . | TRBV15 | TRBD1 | TGTGCCACCAGCAGAGGGACAGGGGGCAACACTGAAGCTTTCTTT | CATSRGTGGNTEAFF
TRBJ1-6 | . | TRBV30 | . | TGTGCCTGGAACCGCCCGGAAGGTTCATGGAGATATAATTCACCCCTCCACTTT | CAWNRPEGSWRYNSPLHF
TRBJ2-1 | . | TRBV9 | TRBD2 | TGTGCCAGCAGCGTAGAAACGGGGGGGCCAAGTAGACATGAGCAGTTCTTC | CASSVETGGPSRHEQFF
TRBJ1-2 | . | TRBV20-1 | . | TGCAGTGCTAGCAGGAATGGCTACACCTTC | CSASRNGYTF
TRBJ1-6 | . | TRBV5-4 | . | TGTGCCAGCAGCATGGGACATTATAATTCACCCCTCCACTTT | CASSMGHYNSPLHF
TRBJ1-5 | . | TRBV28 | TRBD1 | TGTGCCAGCAGTCCCGGGACAGTTAGCAATCAGCCCCAGCATTTT | CASSPGTVSNQPQHF
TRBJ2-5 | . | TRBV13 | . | TGTGCCAGCAGCTTAGCTGGCCCTTGGGAGACCCAGTACTTC | CASSLAGPWETQYF
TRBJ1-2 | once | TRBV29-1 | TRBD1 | TGCAGCGTTGAAGATCAGGGGGCGGCGGGTGGCTACACCTTC | CSVEDQGAAGGYTF
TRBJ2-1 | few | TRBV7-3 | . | TGTGCCAGCAGCGCCCCCTCAGGGAAGAGAATCTTC | CASSAPSGKRIF
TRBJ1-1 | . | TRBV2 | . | TGTGCCAGCAGTGAGGACAATCGGGCTTTCTTT | CASSEDNRAFF